This T cell receptor beta chain was identified in a study of cytomegalovirus exposure and HLA in healthy donors. Remarks on this clone: Its antigen remains unidentified.

Researchers ran the PCR with 60 Vbeta and 13 Jbeta primers. The assay was immunoSEQ multiplex PCR, and TCRdb's table has in-frame clones only and misses some. The sample shows about 110,000 clones, 80% to 85% of them seen only once. General study findings and limits: Among TCR beta chains, those listed as cytomegalovirus-associated numbered some 160.

The ends were cut back, 4 bases at V and 2 bases at J, with 8 bases in the middle. Germline V gene sequence: CDR1 SNHLY, CDR2 FYNNEI. This CDR3 comprises 13 residues. This clonotype was obtained from a woman aged 30 to 39 in good health and CMV-seronegative. The sequenced sample was PBMCs. The gene calls are TRBV2 and TRBJ1-2; D remains unclear. The CDR3 is CASSVSQNYGYTF. In nucleotides, the CDR3 is TGTGCCAGCAGTGTAAGTCAGAACTATGGCTACACCTTC.